One and the same sample provided the 13 T cell receptor beta chains below, sequenced in a study of blood T cell repertoires in COVID-19. Method: immunoSEQ multiplex PCR; TCRdb's copy keeps in-frame clones and lacks some. There are more than 200,000 clones in the sample; 80% to 90% occur only once, and 10% lies in the top ten. Sequencing was carried out using peripheral blood. Every receptor here comes from a woman at least 80 years old with acute or convalescent COVID-19.

This chain's CDR3 is CASSIGAGANVLTF. The CDR3 DNA follows: TGTGCCAGTAGTATAGGGGCCGGGGCCAACGTCCTGACTTTC. The chain uses TRBV19 and TRBJ2-6; D gene unclear. Per germline, CDR1 LNHDA and CDR2 SQIVND (reference sequence). The CDR3 loop spans 14 amino acids. V was pared by 1 base and J by 4 bases, with 5 bases between.

The chain carries TRBV20-1 and TRBJ2-5; 8 bases align to TRBD1. The CDR3 is 14 amino acids. Per the germline V gene, CDR1 is DFQATT and CDR2 is SNEGSKA (reference sequence). Losses at the gene ends were 3 bases for V and 5 bases for J; bases not matched to a gene: 8. Written as DNA, the CDR3 is TGCAGTGCTAGTCACAGGGGGATGAGTGAGACCCAGTACTTC. Amino acid sequence: CSASHRGMSETQYF.

In its sample, this clone was seen a few times. The chain has TRBV20-1 and TRBJ1-2; a possible D gene is TRBD1 (6 bases). CDR1 DFQATT and CDR2 SNEGSKA come from the germline V gene (reference sequence). V lost 6 bases, J lost 4 bases, and 9 bases lay in between. This CDR3 is 11 amino acids long. The CDR3 DNA reads as TGCAGTGCCGACAGGAGCTATGGCTACACCTTC. The encoded protein is CSADRSYGYTF.

The chain carries TRBV5-8 and TRBJ2-3; D not certain. Trimming shortened V by 2 bases and J by 0 bases, and 10 bases separated the two germline ends. Germline V gene lookup returns CDR1 SGHTS and CDR2 YDEGEE. This CDR3 contains 15 residues. The CDR3 is CASSFKAGSTDTQYF. CDR3 coding DNA: TGTGCCAGCAGCTTTAAAGCCGGTAGCACAGATACGCAGTATTTT.

The CDR3 is CASVFSGTDTQYF. The CDR3 DNA is TGTGCCAGCGTCTTTTCGGGCACAGATACGCAGTATTTT. The V call is TRBV5-6, the J call TRBJ2-3, with D unclear. Trimming stripped 7 bases from V and 1 base from J, with 10 bases between. CDR1 SGHDT and CDR2 YYEEEE come from the germline V gene. The CDR3 has 13 amino acids.

The V gene is TRBV11-3, the J gene TRBJ2-5, with D possibly matching TRBD2 (5 bases). Germline values: CDR1 SGHNT, CDR2 YENEEA. The V end lost 1 base, the J end lost 3 bases, and 15 bases lay between the germline ends. The CDR3 sequence is 16 residues long. For the CDR3, the DNA is TGTGCCAGCAGCTTAGGTTCCAGAAGGGAGAAAGAGACCCAGTACTTC. It specifies CASSLGSRREKETQYF.

This clone appeared a single time. The chain joins TRBV7-2 to TRBJ1-2; TRBD1 agrees at 7 bases. Looked up from germline, CDR1 is SGHTA and CDR2 is FQGNSA. CDR3 length: 14 amino acids. J gave up 4 bases and V 5 bases, and 7 bases lay outside the gene matches. The chain's CDR3 is CASSLYDRVYGYTF. For the CDR3, the DNA is TGTGCCAGCAGCCTATACGACAGGGTCTATGGCTACACCTTC.

This sequence joins TRBV7-9 and TRBJ2-7; possibly TRBD1 for D (5 bases). Trimming removed 4 bases from V and 5 bases from J, with 9 bases in between. The CDR3 is made up of 12 amino acids. The V gene's germline CDR1 is SEHNR and CDR2 FQNEAQ (reference sequence). CDR3 coding DNA: TGTGCCAGCAGCTCTACAGGTCACGAGCAGTACTTC. It is translated as CASSSTGHEQYF.

For this clone: Other nucleotide sequences from this sample produce the same CDR3. This sequence joins TRBV19 and TRBJ1-1, with 7 bases identical to TRBD1. This CDR3 contains 16 residues. Per germline, CDR1 LNHDA and CDR2 SQIVND (reference sequence). The V segment lost 6 bases and the J segment 3 bases; nucleotides outside the gene matches: 13. The CDR3 DNA sequence: TGTGCCAGTAGGCCTTATGGACAGGTTGAGGACACTGAAGCTTTCTTT. Protein product: CASRPYGQVEDTEAFF.

The CDR3, as DNA: TGTGCCAGCAGCCTGGGACAGGACAATCAGCCCCAGCATTTT. This encodes CASSLGQDNQPQHF. The genes are TRBV5-4 and TRBJ1-5, with TRBD1 matching 8 bases. The V and J ends lost 4 bases and 3 bases, in that order; junction bases with no gene match: 3. Germline V gene lookup returns CDR1 SGHNT and CDR2 YYREEE (reference sequence). This CDR3 contains 14 residues.

This chain uses TRBV19 with TRBJ2-7; a weak D match, TRBD2 (6 bases). CDR1 and CDR2 from the germline V gene are LNHDA and SQIVND (reference sequence). Trimming removed 4 bases from V and 1 base from J, with 11 bases in between. The CDR3 length is 14 residues. CDR3 DNA sequence: TGTGCCAGTAGTACGACGACTAGATCCTACGAGCAGTACTTC. It specifies CASSTTTRSYEQYF.

The chain recombines TRBV11-2 with TRBJ2-7, with TRBD2 identical over 9 bases. Germline-derived CDR1 and CDR2 are SGHAT and FQNNGV. The CDR3 consists of 18 residues. Trimming at V came to 0 bases and at J to 1 base, leaving 10 bases not matched to a gene. This chain's CDR3 is CASSLDVGSSGRSYEQYF. In DNA form, the CDR3 reads TGTGCCAGCAGCTTAGATGTGGGGTCAAGCGGGAGGTCCTACGAGCAGTACTTC.

In the case of this clone: The sample holds other DNA sequences that translate to the same CDR3. The gene calls are TRBV19 and TRBJ2-3; 12 bases map to TRBD2. V lost 1 base, J lost 1 base, and 0 bases stayed unmatched. Germline values: CDR1 LNHDA, CDR2 SQIVND (reference sequence). The CDR3 length is 16 residues. CDR3 sequence reads: CASSIGLAGGTDTQYF. The DNA for the CDR3 is TGTGCCAGTAGTATAGGACTAGCGGGGGGCACAGATACGCAGTATTTT.